The next 2 T cell receptor beta chains were all read from a single sample in a study of T cell repertoires in cytomegalovirus infection. TCRdb re-derived calls from the reads in MiXCR, one entry per CDR3 protein. The table shows 500,000 or so distinct CDR3 sequences, with approximately 16% occurring only once. The specimen sequenced was CD8+ T cells from PBMCs. The receptors shown here come from a human donor in good health (CMV status not recorded). Some clones in this sample may be carry-over from other donors' samples.

V and J are TRBV3-1 and TRBJ2-3, with D hard to call. V was cut by 5 bases and J by 4 bases, with 7 bases left in between. The CDR3 totals 12 residues. Germline V gene lookup returns CDR1 LGHDT and CDR2 YNNKEL (reference sequence). CDR3 protein: CASSTTADTQYF. The CDR3, as DNA: TGTGCCAGCAGCACGACTGCAGATACGCAGTATTTT.

In its sample, this clonotype was seen a few times. V gene TRBV19 combines with J gene TRBJ2-4; the D gene is possibly TRBD1 (7 bases). The CDR3 contains 18 residues. Trimming took 2 bases from V and 7 from J, leaving 24 bases between them. Germline CDR1 and CDR2: LNHDA and SQIVND (reference sequence). For the CDR3, the DNA is TGTGCCAGTAGTATAATCGCGGACAGGACTAACATCGGGAACATTCAGTACTTC. Protein: CASSIIADRTNIGNIQYF.